Below are 29 T cell receptor beta chains sequenced from a single sample in a study of T cell responses to AZD1222 COVID-19 vaccine. Profiled with immunoSEQ multiplex PCR; TCRdb holds only in-frame clones, not every one. The sample has some 120,000 clones, approximately 84% seen once. This specimen consisted of peripheral blood, obtained on day 0 of AZD1222 vaccination. Receptors were obtained from an adult in good health.

This chain joins TRBV3-1 (or the pseudogene TRBV3-2) and TRBJ2-3, with D tentatively TRBD2 (5 bases). CDR3 length: 18 residues. V shed 0 bases and J shed 5 bases, with 21 bases lying between them. The germline V gene encodes CDR1 LGHDT and CDR2 YNNKEL (reference sequence). CDR3: CASSQDPSLGIMGDTQYF. The CDR3 DNA reads as TGTGCCAGCAGCCAAGACCCATCCCTCGGGATCATGGGAGATACGCAGTATTTT.

The CDR3, as DNA: TGTGCCCGGTCATGGGTGCCCCAGCATTTT. Its translation: CARSWVPQHF. V and J are TRBV30 and TRBJ1-5, with D unresolved. The V and J ends lost 8 bases and 9 bases respectively, with 11 bases between them. Germline CDR1 GTSNPN, CDR2 SVGIG (reference sequence). The CDR3 spans 10 residues.

The chain employs TRBV19 and TRBJ1-4, with D tentatively TRBD1 (5 bases). The CDR3 is 15 residues long. The V gene lost 4 bases and the J gene lost 2 bases, with 11 bases spanning the gap. Germline V gene lookup returns CDR1 LNHDA and CDR2 SQIVND (reference sequence). The CDR3, as DNA: TGTGCCAGTAGTACCCAGGGATCCACTAATGAAAAACTGTTTTTT. It encodes CASSTQGSTNEKLFF.

Only a few counts were recorded for this clone. This sequence joins TRBV6-5 and TRBJ1-1, with 7 bases identical to TRBD1. The CDR3 runs to 15 residues. V dropped 0 bases and J dropped 11; count of bases not matched to a gene: 12. Germline CDR1 reads MNHEY; CDR2 reads SVGAGI. The CDR3 here is CASSYSRQGGPGAFF. CDR3 DNA sequence: TGTGCCAGCAGTTACTCGAGACAGGGTGGCCCCGGGGCTTTCTTT.

The chain employs TRBV2 and TRBJ2-7; TRBD2 is a possible D gene (5 bases). From germline, CDR1 is SNHLY and CDR2 FYNNEI. The CDR3 is 14 residues long. Trimming cost V 3 bases and J 6 bases, with 15 bases left between them. CDR3 coding DNA: TGTGCCAGCAGTGAGTTGATGGCCGAGGGCGAGCAGTACTTC. Its translation is CASSELMAEGEQYF.

J is TRBJ2-7 and V is TRBV28, with 11 bases lining up with TRBD2. The germline V gene has CDR1 MDHEN and CDR2 SYDVKM. CDR3 length: 15 residues. After removal of 6 bases from V and 6 bases from J, the junction contained 10 bases not matched to a gene. This CDR3 is CASRPTLAGVGEQYF. The CDR3 bases are TGTGCCAGCAGACCTACACTAGCGGGAGTTGGCGAGCAGTACTTC.

The genes are TRBV25-1 and TRBJ1-5, with D possibly being TRBD1 (5 bases). The CDR3 totals 15 residues. Trimming stripped 6 bases from V and 3 bases from J, with 15 bases between. Germline loops: CDR1 MGHDK, CDR2 SYGVNS. CDR3 bases: TGTGCCAGCAGGGGGCCGGGTGGGGTCAATCAGCCCCAGCATTTT. Its translation is CASRGPGGVNQPQHF.

J is TRBJ1-2 and V is TRBV10-3; 10 bases are shared with TRBD1. This CDR3 spans 16 amino acids. The V gene end was trimmed by 10 bases and the J gene end by 2 bases; junction bases not matched to a gene: 13. Germline V gene lookup returns CDR1 ENHRY and CDR2 SYGVKD. This CDR3 reads CANHPGQGTDNYGYTF. DNA of the CDR3: TGTGCCAACCATCCGGGACAGGGGACCGACAACTATGGCTACACCTTC.

A few counts support this clone. This chain links TRBV28 with TRBJ2-3; 8 positions match TRBD2. The trim removed 2 bases at V and 4 bases at J, leaving 8 bases unmatched. The CDR3 spans 16 residues. Germline V CDR1 and CDR2: MDHEN, SYDVKM. CDR3: CASSLGLAPGPDTQYF. The CDR3 DNA sequence: TGTGCCAGCAGTTTAGGACTAGCCCCGGGGCCAGATACGCAGTATTTT.

The chain links TRBV7-8 to TRBJ1-2; D is perhaps TRBD1 (5 bases). The germline V and J ends were trimmed by 1 base and 1 base, with 16 bases remaining between them. The CDR3 is made up of 17 amino acids. Germline assignment: CDR1 SGHVS and CDR2 FQNEAQ. CDR3 coding DNA: TGTGCCAGCAGCTTAGATAGCTCCGGGGCAAATAACTATGGCTACACCTTC. Translation: CASSLDSSGANNYGYTF.

This chain links TRBV21-1 with TRBJ1-5; no check of the table's D call, TRBD1, against the DNA was made. TRBV21-1 represents a pseudogene. The CDR3 runs to 16 residues. This chain's CDR3 is CASRGHREISGQPQHF. The CDR3 bases are TGTGCCAGCAGGGGGCACAGGGAGATCTCGGGTCAGCCCCAGCATTTT.

This chain connects TRBV11-3 to TRBJ2-3; D is ambiguous. Between the trimmed V and J ends, which lost 1 base and 2 bases, there was a span of 10 bases. This CDR3 is 15 amino acids long. CDR1 and CDR2 from the germline V gene are SGHNT and YENEEA. CDR3 in DNA: TGTGCCAGCAGCTTAGGCGTGACTCACACAGATACGCAGTATTTT. It yields the protein CASSLGVTHTDTQYF.

The J gene is TRBJ2-1, the V gene TRBV4-2, with TRBD2 identical over 7 bases. The CDR3 spans 16 residues. V was pared by 0 bases and J by 2 bases, with 4 bases of the junction left unmatched. CDR1 is LGHNA, CDR2 YNFKEQ, per germline. The CDR3 spells CASSQDAGLTYNEQFF. In DNA, the CDR3 is TGTGCCAGCAGCCAAGATGCGGGACTAACCTACAATGAGCAGTTCTTC.

This chain joins TRBV5-4 and TRBJ1-4; the D gene is possibly TRBD1 (6 bases). CDR1 and CDR2 (germline): SGHNT, YYREEE (reference sequence). This CDR3 contains 15 residues. V lost 3 bases to trimming and J lost 4 bases, with 13 bases between them. The CDR3 region is CASSSKTGLNEKLFF. In DNA, the CDR3 is TGTGCCAGCAGCTCGAAAACAGGGCTTAATGAAAAACTGTTTTTT.

This sequence joins TRBV5-1 and TRBJ2-2; D gene ambiguous. Germline values: CDR1 SGHRS, CDR2 YFSETQ. Trimming removed 1 base from V and 6 bases from J, with 16 bases in between. The CDR3 consists of 16 residues. CDR3 region: CASSLLSTKRAGELFF. The CDR3 nucleotides read TGCGCCAGCAGCTTGCTATCGACCAAACGAGCCGGGGAGCTGTTTTTT.

This chain links TRBV5-1 with TRBJ2-5; the match to TRBD2 covers 10 bases. Germline assignment: CDR1 SGHRS and CDR2 YFSETQ. The CDR3 covers 15 residues. The V gene end was trimmed by 4 bases and the J gene end by 2 bases; junction bases not matched to a gene: 5. Here the CDR3 DNA reads TGCGCCAGCAGCCCCGGGACTAGCGAACAAGAGACCCAGTACTTC. The encoded protein is CASSPGTSEQETQYF.

CDR3 DNA: TGTGCCAGCAACACCCGTGGGGCTAGCTCCTATAATTCACCCCTCCACTTT. Protein product: CASNTRGASSYNSPLHF. The chain employs TRBV5-8 and TRBJ1-6, with D possibly matching TRBD1 (5 bases). Germline V gene data show CDR1 as SGHTS and CDR2 as YDEGEE. Trimming pared 6 bases from V and 0 bases from J, leaving 16 bases between. The CDR3 extends over 17 amino acids.

The V call is TRBV7-9, the J call TRBJ1-1; no clear D. Germline loops: CDR1 SEHNR, CDR2 FQNEAQ (reference sequence). Trimming removed 6 bases at V and 3 bases at J, with 14 bases between. The CDR3 has 14 residues. The CDR3 coding sequence is TGTGCCAGCAGGGCCGACGGACCCTACACTGAAGCTTTCTTT. It yields the protein CASRADGPYTEAFF. The full variable domain, its missing parts supplied by reference TRBV7-9 and TRBJ1-1, is DTGVSQNPRHKITKRGQNVTFRCDPISEHNRLYWYRQTLGQGPEFLTYFQNEAQLEKSRLLSDRFSAERPKGSFSTLEIQRTEQGDSAMYLCASRADGPYTEAFFGQGTRLTVV.

In its sample, this clone was seen a few times. The chain combines TRBV5-1 with TRBJ2-1, with D unclear. Germline loops: CDR1 SGHRS, CDR2 YFSETQ. The CDR3 consists of 16 residues. V lost 0 bases and J lost 1, with 11 bases in between. CDR3: CASSLDFGSSYNEQFF. CDR3 in DNA: TGCGCCAGCAGCTTGGATTTCGGGTCGTCCTACAATGAGCAGTTCTTC.

The V call is TRBV4-1, the J call TRBJ1-1; perhaps TRBD1 as D (6 bases). Germline CDR1 and CDR2: MGHRA and YSYEKL. The CDR3 covers 16 residues. Trimming removed 0 bases from V and 4 bases from J, with 15 bases in between. CDR3 sequence (DNA): TGCGCCAGCAGCCAAGACGCCAGGGGCGAACGCACTGAAGCTTTCTTT. Its translation: CASSQDARGERTEAFF.

This rearrangement joins TRBV5-1 to TRBJ2-5; 11 bases are shared with TRBD2. This CDR3 spans 21 amino acids. Losses at the gene ends were 6 bases for V and 4 bases for J; bases not matched to a gene: 26. Per the germline V gene, CDR1 is SGHRS and CDR2 is YFSETQ. CDR3 DNA sequence: TGCGCCAGCAACTTCGAACCACGGCTCACTAGCGGGAGTAGCAAGGGAGAGACCCAGTACTTC. Translation: CASNFEPRLTSGSSKGETQYF.

This chain uses TRBV6-5 with TRBJ1-2, with 7 nucleotides matching TRBD1. CDR1 is MNHEY, CDR2 SVGAGI, per germline. The CDR3 spans 13 residues. V trimming: 6 bases; J trimming: 5 bases; junction bases outside the gene matches: 6. CDR3 region: CASRTGQYYGYTF. In DNA form, the CDR3 reads TGTGCCAGCAGGACGGGACAGTATTATGGCTACACCTTC.

The chain couples TRBV6-5 to TRBJ2-2; no clear D. Trimming removed 2 bases from V and 3 bases from J, with 7 bases in between. CDR1 MNHEY and CDR2 SVGAGI come from the germline V gene. The CDR3 has 14 amino acids. This chain's CDR3 is CASSYKGYTGELFF. DNA of the CDR3: TGTGCCAGCAGTTACAAGGGATACACCGGGGAGCTGTTTTTT.

The genes are TRBV4-3 and TRBJ2-7, with D perhaps TRBD1 or TRBD2 (5 bases each). Germline V lookup: CDR1 LGHNA, CDR2 YSLEER. CDR3 size: 12 residues. V was cut by 4 bases and J by 6 bases, with 10 bases left in between. DNA of the CDR3: TGCGCCAGCAGCCTGGGACGCGGCGAGCAGTACTTC. Protein product: CASSLGRGEQYF.

This clone was counted once. One junction end disagrees with the germline gene, perhaps due to a read error. The chain carries TRBV9 and TRBJ2-3, with D perhaps TRBD2 (5 bases). The germline V gene has CDR1 SGDLS and CDR2 YYNGEE. CDR3 length: 15 amino acids. Here the CDR3 DNA reads TGTGCCAGCAGCACCTCCCCGCTAGCATCGGATATGCAGTATTTT. Its translation is CASSTSPLASDMQYF.

The chain has TRBV7-7 and TRBJ2-5; 7 nucleotides line up with TRBD2. Trimming removed 5 bases from V and 3 bases from J; junction bases left unmatched: 6. The CDR3 is 14 residues long. The germline V gene encodes CDR1 SSHAT and CDR2 FNYEAQ (reference sequence). The CDR3 region is CASSPGLVKETQYF. CDR3 bases: TGTGCCAGCAGCCCCGGACTAGTAAAAGAGACCCAGTACTTC.

The chain couples TRBV3-1 (or the pseudogene TRBV3-2) to TRBJ1-1; no firm D call. Germline loops: CDR1 LGHDT, CDR2 YNNKEL (reference sequence). CDR3 length: 16 amino acids. Between the trimmed V and J ends, which lost 2 bases and 1 base, there was a span of 14 bases. The DNA of the CDR3 is TGTGCCAGCAGCCAACTCGGCGGAGGCCGGAACACTGAAGCTTTCTTT. It specifies CASSQLGGGRNTEAFF.

This chain joins TRBV7-8 and TRBJ2-1, with TRBD2 matching over 14 bases. From germline, CDR1 is SGHVS and CDR2 FQNEAQ. The CDR3 contains 21 residues. Losses at the gene ends were 5 bases for V and 0 bases for J; bases not matched to a gene: 15. CDR3 nucleotides: TGTGCCAGCAGCCCTGCCTCCGGGACTAGCGGGGGAATTAGCTCCTACAATGAGCAGTTCTTC. It is translated as CASSPASGTSGGISSYNEQFF. Full variable domain (outside the CDR3, taken from reference TRBV7-8 and TRBJ2-1): GAGVSQSPRYKVAKRGQDVALRCDPISGHVSLFWYQQALGQGPEFLTYFQNEAQLDKSGLPSDRFFAERPEGSVSTLKIQRTQQEDSAVYLCASSPASGTSGGISSYNEQFFGPGTRLTVL.

J is TRBJ2-5 and V is TRBV10-3; D perhaps matches TRBD1 (6 bases). This CDR3 region has 14 residues. Germline loops: CDR1 ENHRY, CDR2 SYGVKD. V was clipped by 4 bases and J by 5 bases, with 14 bases between them. In DNA form, the CDR3 reads TGTGCCATCAGTGGGGAACAGGGCCGGGAGACCCAGTACTTC. As protein: CAISGEQGRETQYF.